A selection of T cell receptor beta chains follows, all from one sample in a study of beta chain features in type 1 diabetes. The protocol was immunoSEQ multiplex PCR, while the TCRdb copy is restricted to in-frame clones and leaves out a portion. The data hold fewer than 500,000 clones, with approximately 15% observed a single time. Sequencing was carried out using naive CD4+ T cells from blood. Source of these receptors: a man younger than 40 in good health. The CDR3 runs from the conserved cysteine through the conserved F or W. A D gene is named only where the DNA matches it firmly. Size is omitted from some rows. Given values are once, few, many or a class for expanded clones.

cdr3_nt cdr3_aa clone_size j_call d_call v_call
TGTGCCAGCAGCGCTCGACAGGGGAGCACTGAAGCTTTCTTT CASSARQGSTEAFF - TRBJ1-1 TRBD1 TRBV5-6
TGTGCCAGCAGCCCCCGATTGGACCCTCGCAATGAGCAGTTCTTC CASSPRLDPRNEQFF - TRBJ2-1 - TRBV9
TGTGCCAGCAGCCAATGGGGGCCAGCTTTCTTT CASSQWGPAFF - TRBJ1-1 - TRBV4-2
TGCGCCAGCAGTCAATGGAGTGACAGGGGCCCCTCCTACAATGAGCAGTTCTTC CASSQWSDRGPSYNEQFF - TRBJ2-1 TRBD1 TRBV23-1
TGCGCCAGCAGCTTGGAAGCATCCAACAATGAGCAGTTCTTC CASSLEASNNEQFF - TRBJ2-1 - TRBV5-1
TGTGCCAGCAGTGGTAACACAGGGGGTTACGAGCAGTACTTC CASSGNTGGYEQYF - TRBJ2-7 TRBD1 TRBV25-1
TGTGCCAGCAGCGTGGGAGCAAGGCGGAGTTGGGAGACCCAGTACTTC CASSVGARRSWETQYF - TRBJ2-5 - TRBV9
TGTGCCAGCTCACTCGACGACAGGGACGCAACTAATGAAAAACTGTTTTTT CASSLDDRDATNEKLFF - TRBJ1-4 TRBD1 TRBV18
TGTGCCAGCAGCCCGGTCCCCAGGCACACAGATACGCAGTATTTT CASSPVPRHTDTQYF - TRBJ2-3 - TRBV7-2
TGTGCCTGGAGTGCCCGCGTTGAGCAGTATTTT CAWSARVEQYF - TRBJ2-3 - TRBV30
TGCGCCAGCAGCCAAGGACTCGCATCCTACGAGCAGTACTTC CASSQGLASYEQYF few TRBJ2-7 - TRBV4-3
TGTGCCACCAGCAGAGATCCGGGGAGGAATGAGCAGTTCTTC CATSRDPGRNEQFF - TRBJ2-1 - TRBV15
TGTGCCAGCAGTTTTGGGTGGGACGGCTCCTACGAGCAGTACTTC CASSFGWDGSYEQYF few TRBJ2-7 - TRBV27
TGCGCCAGCAGCCAAGATGTAACGGTCCATAACTATGGCTACACCTTC CASSQDVTVHNYGYTF - TRBJ1-2 - TRBV4-3
TGTGCCAGCAGCCCTAGCGGGGGTAGAGAGACCCAGTACTTC CASSPSGGRETQYF - TRBJ2-5 TRBD2 TRBV7-2
TGTGCCAGCTCACCACGAGAAGATACGCAGTATTTT CASSPREDTQYF few TRBJ2-3 - TRBV18
TGTGCCAGCAGCTTAGTGCCAGGGGGCACAGATACGCAGTATTTT CASSLVPGGTDTQYF - TRBJ2-3 - TRBV11-2
TGTGCCCTCGGGAGGAGTAAACCAGATACGCAGTATTTT CALGRSKPDTQYF many TRBJ2-3 TRBD2 TRBV7-2
TGTGCTAGTGGTTTGGAGGGGGTGATTCAGTACTTC CASGLEGVIQYF many TRBJ2-4 - TRBV12-5
TGTGCCAGCAGTAGGACTGGTAATGAGCAGTTCTTC CASSRTGNEQFF few TRBJ2-1 - TRBV6-5
TGCAGTGCTAGGGGGACCTACGAGCAGTACTTC CSARGTYEQYF - TRBJ2-7 - TRBV20-1
TGCAGCGTTGCTGAGAATAGCAATCAGCCCCAGCATTTT CSVAENSNQPQHF - TRBJ1-5 - TRBV29-1
TGTGCCAGCAGGGAGGGACTAGCGGGGTCTGAGCAGTTCTTC CASREGLAGSEQFF - TRBJ2-1 TRBD2 TRBV6-6
TGTGCCTACGACCGGGGGAGGAACACCGGGGAGCTGTTTTTT CAYDRGRNTGELFF few TRBJ2-2 - TRBV30
TGTGCCAGCAGTGAATTGAAGGGTGCGAACACCTTC CASSELKGANTF few TRBJ1-2 - TRBV25-1
TGTGCCAGCAGCACCCGACTAGCCGGTGAGCAGTTCTTC CASSTRLAGEQFF few TRBJ2-1 TRBD2 TRBV11-3